This T cell receptor beta chain comes out of a study of beta chain features in type 1 diabetes. General observations from the study: TCRB CDR3 length was moderately but significantly reduced in all four CD4+ subsets of Type 1 diabetes patients. Insertions at VDJ junctions were less frequent in type 1 diabetes patients. These patients also deleted more nucleotides at the same junctions.

The investigators reverse transcribed all of the isolated RNA, so they sequenced expressed TCRB transcripts. Data came from immunoSEQ multiplex PCR; TCRdb stores just in-frame clones and leaves some out. Here the sample spans around 140,000 clones, 9% being singletons. The CDR3 has 16 residues. CDR1 SNHLY and CDR2 FYNNEI come from the germline V gene. Germline trimming cut 6 bases from V and 8 bases from J; bases unmatched to any gene: 17. With regard to this clone: Its antigen remains unidentified.

This chain uses TRBV2 with TRBJ2-3; 7 bases align to TRBD2. The sequence derives from a man between 25 and 39 years old with type 1 diabetes. Input material: central memory CD4+ T cells from blood. The CDR3, as DNA: TGTGCCAGCAGCTTAACCGGGACTATGCTTCTGGGTACGCAGTATTTT. Its protein is CASSLTGTMLLGTQYF.